Following are 20 T cell receptor beta chains from one sample sequenced in a study of Tregs in tolerant kidney transplant recipients. TCRdb keeps only in-frame clones here, not all; method: immunoSEQ multiplex PCR. Counted here are about 77,000 clones, around 98% occurring once; the ten biggest clones make up roughly 0.59%. The input for sequencing was CD4+ T cells from blood, taken before the transplant. The source of these receptors is a human donor who received a combined kidney and bone marrow transplant.

The gene calls are TRBV9 and TRBJ2-7, with 10 bases identical to TRBD2. The J segment lost 6 bases and the V segment lost 3 bases, leaving 6 bases of the junction unmatched. CDR1 and CDR2 (germline): SGDLS, YYNGEE. This CDR3 has 14 residues. The CDR3 spells CASSGSGRASEQYF. The CDR3 nucleotides read TGTGCCAGCAGCGGGAGCGGGAGGGCCTCCGAGCAGTACTTC.

For the CDR3, the DNA is TGTGCCAGCAGCCGGGAGGGAAACACTGAAGCTTTCTTT. It translates to CASSREGNTEAFF. The chain uses TRBV11-2 and TRBJ1-1; D call uncertain. CDR3 length: 13 residues. Germline V gene sequence: CDR1 SGHAT, CDR2 FQNNGV. Trimming took off 5 bases at V and 2 bases at J, with 9 bases between the two ends.

This clone was recorded only once. The gene calls are TRBV5-1 and TRBJ1-2; weak D call: TRBD1 (6 bases). The CDR3 covers 12 residues. Germline assignment: CDR1 SGHRS and CDR2 YFSETQ. V gave up 0 bases and J gave up 10 bases, with 10 bases separating them. This CDR3 reads CASSLGQDLYTF. CDR3 DNA sequence: TGCGCCAGCAGCTTGGGACAGGATCTCTACACCTTC.

The chain joins TRBV27 to TRBJ1-6; the match to TRBD1 covers 10 bases. The CDR3 consists of 14 residues. V lost 5 bases and J lost 10; bases outside the gene matches: 5. Per the germline V gene, CDR1 is MNHEY and CDR2 is SMNVEV (reference sequence). CDR3 DNA sequence: TGTGCCAGCAGTAGGGACAGGGGAAACTCACCCCTCCACTTT. The encoded protein is CASSRDRGNSPLHF.

This clone was picked up one time. The chain combines TRBV7-2 with TRBJ1-3; D might be TRBD1 (5 bases). V was clipped by 3 bases and J by 0 bases, with 6 bases between them. Per germline, CDR1 SGHTA and CDR2 FQGNSA. This CDR3 has 14 amino acids. CDR3: CASSLGGSGNTIYF. CDR3 DNA sequence: TGTGCCAGCAGCTTGGGGGGCTCTGGAAACACCATATATTTT.

The chain is built from TRBV11-2 and TRBJ2-7; D uncertain. Trimming shortened V by 6 bases and J by 4 bases, and 16 bases separated the two germline ends. The CDR3 runs 14 residues. CDR1 and CDR2 from the germline V gene are SGHAT and FQNNGV. The chain's CDR3 is CASSLLPAVYEQYF. CDR3 in DNA: TGTGCCAGCAGTCTCCTCCCGGCGGTGTACGAGCAGTACTTC.

The chain is built from TRBV5-4 and TRBJ2-5; 8 bases line up with TRBD2. The V and J ends lost 4 bases and 4 bases, in that order; junction bases with no gene match: 9. This CDR3 comprises 15 residues. Germline V lookup: CDR1 SGHNT, CDR2 YYREEE (reference sequence). The CDR3: CASSPQGGRRETQYF. Written as DNA, the CDR3 is TGTGCCAGCAGCCCCCAGGGCGGGAGGCGAGAGACCCAGTACTTC.

The chain uses TRBV5-1 and TRBJ1-6; possibly TRBD1 for D (6 bases). The germline CDR1 and CDR2 sequences are SGHRS and YFSETQ. This CDR3 has 14 amino acids. V was shortened by 3 bases and J by 6 bases, with 10 bases between the two germline ends. This CDR3 reads CASSSDSINSPLHF. The CDR3, as DNA: TGCGCCAGCAGCTCGGACAGCATTAATTCACCCCTCCACTTT.

The chain joins TRBV11-1 to TRBJ2-1; tentatively, D is TRBD1 (6 bases). The V gene's germline CDR1 is SGHAT and CDR2 FQDESV (reference sequence). This CDR3 has 16 residues. V lost 5 bases and J 0 bases, leaving 14 bases between the germline ends. The CDR3 DNA follows: TGTGCCAGCAGCCCCAACAGGGTTAGCTCCTACAATGAGCAGTTCTTC. Translated, it gives CASSPNRVSSYNEQFF.

Note on this clone: This sample includes further DNA sequences coding for the same CDR3. V is TRBV6-5 and J is TRBJ2-2, with D perhaps matching TRBD1 (5 bases). Trimming stripped 0 bases from V and 0 bases from J, with 8 bases between. CDR3 length: 16 amino acids. Germline V CDR1 and CDR2: MNHEY, SVGAGI. CDR3 in DNA: TGTGCCAGCAGTTACTCGTTCAGGGCGAACACCGGGGAGCTGTTTTTT. Translating gives CASSYSFRANTGELFF.

The V and J genes are TRBV7-7 and TRBJ2-5; tentatively, D is TRBD2 (6 bases). The CDR3 consists of 15 residues. V shed 0 bases and J shed 2 bases, with 10 bases lying between them. Per the germline V gene, CDR1 is SSHAT and CDR2 is FNYEAQ (reference sequence). CDR3 sequence: CASSLASGRQETQYF. The CDR3 DNA reads as TGTGCCAGCAGCTTAGCTTCTGGGAGGCAAGAGACCCAGTACTTC.

The CDR3, as DNA: TGTGCCAGCGTAAAGGTTGCGGGAGGCGGGACAGATACGCAGTATTTT. It yields the protein CASVKVAGGGTDTQYF. The chain uses TRBV6-8 and TRBJ2-3, with 8 bases fitting TRBD2. The CDR3 has 16 residues. The V gene end was trimmed by 8 bases and the J gene end by 3 bases; junction bases not matched to a gene: 13. Germline CDR1 MNHGY, CDR2 SAAAGT.

The V call is TRBV4-3, the J call TRBJ1-2; 7 bases map to TRBD1. The V and J ends lost 1 base and 7 bases, in that order; junction bases with no gene match: 9. The CDR3 covers 15 residues. Germline CDR1 LGHNA, CDR2 YSLEER. This CDR3 is CASSQGSGQVSGYTF. The CDR3 nucleotides read TGCGCCAGCAGCCAAGGCAGTGGACAGGTATCTGGCTACACCTTC.

The V gene is TRBV5-1, the J gene TRBJ2-5, with 9 bases matching TRBD2. The junction had 11 bases not matched to a gene; V was cut back by 4 bases and J by 4 bases. CDR3 size: 16 residues. Germline V CDR1 and CDR2: SGHRS, YFSETQ. CDR3 nucleotides: TGCGCCAGCAGCCTGGGACTAGCAGGAGGCCGAGAGACCCAGTACTTC. Amino acid sequence: CASSLGLAGGRETQYF. Full variable domain (missing parts from reference TRBV5-1 and TRBJ2-5): KAGVTQTPRYLIKTRGQQVTLSCSPISGHRSVSWYQQTPGQGLQFLFEYFSETQRNKGNFPGRFSGRQFSNSRSEMNVSTLELGDSALYLCASSLGLAGGRETQYFGPGTRLLVL.

This sequence joins TRBV6-1 and TRBJ1-2; D is ambiguous. Trimming shortened V by 7 bases and J by 4 bases, and 13 bases separated the two germline ends. CDR1 is MNHNS and CDR2 is SASEGT in the germline V gene. CDR3 length: 13 residues. CDR3 loop: CASTVGGVYGYTF. As DNA, the CDR3 is TGTGCCAGCACGGTGGGTGGAGTCTATGGCTACACCTTC.

The V call is TRBV4-3, the J call TRBJ2-1; 9 bases are shared with TRBD2. Germline CDR1 is LGHNA and CDR2 is YSLEER. V was clipped by 0 bases and J by 9 bases; unmatched bases: 9. The CDR3 has 16 residues. The CDR3 sequence: CASSQDWAGGQSEQFF. CDR3 sequence (DNA): TGCGCCAGCAGCCAAGATTGGGCGGGGGGGCAGAGTGAGCAGTTCTTC.

On this clone: The junction and the germline gene differ at one end; a read error may be behind it. The rearrangement joins TRBV15 to TRBJ2-4, with 8 bases lining up with TRBD1. The CDR3 is made up of 13 amino acids. In germline, CDR1 is LNHNV, CDR2 YYDKDF (reference sequence). Here the CDR3 reads CATSRGPPGQVFF. In DNA form, the CDR3 reads TGTGCCACCAGCAGAGGCCCCCCGGGACAGGTCTTCTTC.

The genes are TRBV7-6 and TRBJ2-1; the D is unclear. CDR1 and CDR2 (germline): SGHVS, FNYEAQ. Trimming left V 0 bases short and J 6 bases short, with 12 bases between. The CDR3 length is 15 residues. The CDR3 region is CASSLAPSSINEQFF. The DNA for the CDR3 is TGTGCCAGCAGCTTAGCGCCATCCAGTATCAATGAGCAGTTCTTC.

The gene calls are TRBV5-5 and TRBJ1-6; 7 nucleotides align to TRBD1. The trim removed 0 bases at V and 6 bases at J, leaving 3 bases unmatched. The CDR3 has 15 amino acids. Looked up from germline, CDR1 is SGHKS and CDR2 is YYEKEE (reference sequence). CDR3 sequence (DNA): TGTGCCAGCAGCTTGGGTACAGGGGTTAATTCACCCCTCCACTTT. As protein: CASSLGTGVNSPLHF.

The chain couples TRBV5-5 to TRBJ2-7, with D maybe TRBD1 (5 bases). This CDR3 contains 14 residues. From germline, CDR1 is SGHKS and CDR2 YYEKEE (reference sequence). V lost 1 base, J lost 6 bases, and 14 bases lay in between. CDR3 bases: TGTGCCAGCAGCTTGCGACAGTCAAGAATCGAGCAGTACTTC. Protein product: CASSLRQSRIEQYF.